The 16 T cell receptor beta chains presented below share a single source sample, sequenced in a study of T cell responses to AZD1222 COVID-19 vaccine. Using immunoSEQ multiplex PCR, the repertoire was profiled, and TCRdb retains in-frame clones only, with some absent. The sample yields 110,000 to 150,000 clones, less than 95% seen once. This sample comprised peripheral blood, obtained on day 0 of AZD1222 vaccination. The receptors stem from an adult in good health.

This chain uses TRBV11-2 with TRBJ1-1; D not resolved. The V gene lost 4 bases and the J gene lost 7 bases, with 10 bases spanning the gap. CDR3 length: 12 amino acids. CDR1 is SGHAT and CDR2 is FQNNGV in the germline V gene. The CDR3 spells CASSSHRYEAFF. CDR3 DNA sequence: TGTGCCAGCAGCTCCCACAGATATGAAGCTTTCTTT.

The chain combines TRBV5-1 with TRBJ2-3; the D is unclear. This CDR3 contains 12 residues. Trimming took off 5 bases at V and 4 bases at J, with 8 bases between the two ends. CDR1 and CDR2 (germline): SGHRS, YFSETQ. DNA for the CDR3: TGCGCCAGCAGGAGCGACGCAGATACGCAGTATTTT. This codes for CASRSDADTQYF.

The CDR3, as DNA: TGTGCCAGCAGCCCCGGACCGGCCGATGAGCAGTTCTTC. Its translation: CASSPGPADEQFF. The chain combines TRBV7-3 with TRBJ2-1; no firm D call. V dropped 5 bases and J dropped 8 bases, with 13 bases sitting between them. The CDR3 covers 13 residues. Germline V lookup: CDR1 SGHTA, CDR2 FQGTGA.

The rearrangement links TRBV29-1 to TRBJ2-1; D gene unclear. CDR1 and CDR2 (germline): SQVTM, ANQGSEA. V was trimmed by 6 bases and J by 4 bases, leaving 16 bases between them. The CDR3 sequence is 14 residues long. CDR3: CSVIFRVIYNEQFF. For the CDR3, the DNA is TGCAGCGTCATTTTCCGGGTAATATACAATGAGCAGTTCTTC.

V usage is TRBV28 and J usage is TRBJ1-1; no reliable D call. The CDR3 extends over 10 amino acids. CDR1 MDHEN and CDR2 SYDVKM come from the germline V gene. Trimming took 8 bases from V and 7 from J, leaving 8 bases between them. This CDR3 reads CASGRGEAFF. The CDR3 DNA is TGTGCCAGCGGGAGAGGTGAAGCTTTCTTT. The whole variable domain, remainder taken from reference TRBV28 and TRBJ1-1, is DVKVTQSSRYLVKRTGEKVFLECVQDMDHENMFWYRQDPGLGLRLIYFSYDVKMKEKGDIPEGYSVSREKKERFSLILESASTNQTSMYLCASGRGEAFFGQGTRLTVV.

The chain couples TRBV5-8 to TRBJ2-1; possibly TRBD1 for D (6 bases). V lost 2 bases and J lost 3, with 9 bases in between. CDR1 and CDR2 from the germline V gene are SGHTS and YDEGEE. The CDR3 loop spans 14 amino acids. The CDR3 spells CASSFRQVYNEQFF. CDR3 DNA: TGTGCCAGCAGCTTCCGACAGGTCTACAATGAGCAGTTCTTC.

Worth noting for this clone: Other nucleotide sequences in the sample specify the same CDR3. The chain employs TRBV6-5 and TRBJ1-3, with 7 bases fitting TRBD1. Germline assignment: CDR1 MNHEY and CDR2 SVGAGI. CDR3 size: 14 residues. V was clipped by 7 bases and J by 4 bases; unmatched bases: 7. The CDR3: CASTPGGTGNTIYF. The CDR3 region has the DNA TGTGCCAGCACCCCAGGGGGGACGGGAAACACCATATATTTT.

The genes are TRBV5-5 and TRBJ2-5, with D possibly TRBD1 on 6 matching bases. This CDR3 has 18 amino acids. The germline V gene encodes CDR1 SGHKS and CDR2 YYEKEE (reference sequence). V shed 4 bases and J shed 2 bases, with 24 bases lying between them. The CDR3 nucleotides are TGTGCCAGCAGCGCCCTGGGGGCCGGTGTGGGTGTACAAGAGACCCAGTACTTC. Translation gives CASSALGAGVGVQETQYF.

The gene calls are TRBV11-2 and TRBJ1-1; D remains unclear. Germline V lookup: CDR1 SGHAT, CDR2 FQNNGV. V gave up 4 bases and J gave up 0 bases, with 6 bases separating them. This CDR3 is 13 amino acids long. The CDR3 sequence: CASSWNMNTEAFF. The CDR3 DNA follows: TGTGCCAGCAGCTGGAATATGAACACTGAAGCTTTCTTT.

This chain links TRBV23-1 with TRBJ2-1; 14 bases line up with TRBD2. TRBV23-1 is identified as an open reading frame with a role that is uncertain. The CDR3 loop spans 16 amino acids. The V gene end was trimmed by 0 bases and the J gene end by 8 bases; junction bases not matched to a gene: 3. CDR3 in amino acids: CASSQSGLAGDDEQFF. The CDR3 DNA follows: TGCGCCAGCAGTCAATCGGGACTAGCGGGGGACGATGAGCAGTTCTTC.

The genes are TRBV5-1 and TRBJ1-4; tentative D call: TRBD1 (5 bases). Germline V lookup: CDR1 SGHRS, CDR2 YFSETQ. V was clipped by 3 bases and J by 3 bases, with 12 bases between them. The CDR3 extends over 15 amino acids. CDR3 bases: TGCGCCAGCAGCTCCCTCGCGGGGCCTAATGAAAAACTGTTTTTT. Protein: CASSSLAGPNEKLFF.

V and J are TRBV6-1 and TRBJ2-7; tentative D call: TRBD2 (5 bases). Germline V CDR1 and CDR2: MNHNS, SASEGT. Trimming took off 4 bases at V and 5 bases at J, with 27 bases between the two ends. The CDR3 is 18 residues long. The CDR3 protein is CASSGPPDSERAPHEQYF. CDR3 bases: TGTGCCAGCAGTGGGCCTCCAGACTCCGAGAGGGCTCCCCACGAGCAGTACTTC.

The rearrangement joins TRBV24-1 to TRBJ2-3, with TRBD2 identical over 9 bases. J gave up 6 bases and V 6 bases, and 15 bases lay outside the gene matches. CDR3 length equals 17 residues. The germline gives CDR1 KGHDR, CDR2 SFDVKD. The CDR3: CATSQEGVAGVSDTQYF. As DNA, the CDR3 is TGTGCCACCAGTCAGGAAGGGGTAGCGGGAGTCTCTGATACGCAGTATTTT.

The chain has TRBV28 and TRBJ1-2, with D unclear. CDR1 and CDR2 from the germline V gene are MDHEN and SYDVKM. The CDR3 sequence is 15 residues long. Deletions cut 6 bases from V and 5 bases from J, with 19 bases between. This chain's CDR3 is CASRRMTLRVYGYTF. The CDR3 DNA is TGTGCCAGCAGGCGGATGACGTTAAGGGTTTATGGCTACACCTTC.

This clone was observed a single time. Here the CDR3 reads CAWSLGNTGWTEAFF. In nucleotides, the CDR3 is TGTGCCTGGAGTCTTGGAAATACAGGGTGGACTGAAGCTTTCTTT. The V call is TRBV30, the J call TRBJ1-1; D is possibly TRBD1 (6 bases). From germline, CDR1 is GTSNPN and CDR2 SVGIG (reference sequence). V dropped 2 bases and J dropped 5 bases, with 18 bases sitting between them. This CDR3 is 15 amino acids long.

The genes are TRBV5-1 and TRBJ1-1, with 7 nucleotides matching TRBD1. This CDR3 has 14 amino acids. Per the germline V gene, CDR1 is SGHRS and CDR2 is YFSETQ. Losses at the gene ends were 0 bases for V and 5 bases for J; bases not matched to a gene: 4. DNA for the CDR3: TGCGCCAGCAGCTTGGATTCAGGGGGAACTGAAGCTTTCTTT. This translates into CASSLDSGGTEAFF. Complete variable domain (other parts from reference TRBV5-1 and TRBJ1-1): KAGVTQTPRYLIKTRGQQVTLSCSPISGHRSVSWYQQTPGQGLQFLFEYFSETQRNKGNFPGRFSGRQFSNSRSEMNVSTLELGDSALYLCASSLDSGGTEAFFGQGTRLTVV.